These 29 T cell receptor beta chains were all obtained from the same sample, sequenced in a study of blood T cell repertoires in COVID-19. Produced via immunoSEQ multiplex PCR; TCRdb's table is partial and in-frame only. Among tens of thousands of clones listed, 87% were seen once. The sequencing input was peripheral blood. Every receptor here comes from a woman aged 55-69 years with COVID-19, enrolled during active disease.

The J gene is TRBJ1-1, the V gene TRBV7-9, with unresolved D. The CDR3 loop spans 16 amino acids. Per the germline V gene, CDR1 is SEHNR and CDR2 is FQNEAQ (reference sequence). Trimming removed 5 bases at V and 3 bases at J, with 19 bases between. The CDR3 DNA sequence: TGTGCCAGCAGCCCCAGAGAGGGTAGGGAGGACACTGAAGCTTTCTTT. It yields the protein CASSPREGREDTEAFF. Together with reference TRBV7-9 and TRBJ1-1, the CDR3 gives the full variable domain: DTGVSQNPRHKITKRGQNVTFRCDPISEHNRLYWYRQTLGQGPEFLTYFQNEAQLEKSRLLSDRFSAERPKGSFSTLEIQRTEQGDSAMYLCASSPREGREDTEAFFGQGTRLTVV.

The chain uses TRBV6-2 or TRBV6-3 and TRBJ1-2; maybe TRBD1 (5 bases). The germline CDR1 and CDR2 sequences are MNHEY and SVGEGT. There are 15 residues in the CDR3. V gave up 2 bases and J gave up 4 bases, with 14 bases separating them. CDR3 residues: CASSYALTAPYGYTF. DNA of the CDR3: TGTGCCAGCAGTTACGCCTTGACAGCGCCCTATGGCTACACCTTC.

V usage is TRBV10-2 and J usage is TRBJ2-5; 12 bases align to TRBD2. After removal of 4 bases from V and 2 bases from J, the junction contained 5 bases not matched to a gene. This CDR3 has 16 amino acids. Germline CDR1 WSHSY, CDR2 SAAADI. The CDR3 spells CASSAGTSGYQETQYF. In DNA form, the CDR3 reads TGCGCCAGCAGTGCCGGGACTAGCGGGTATCAAGAGACCCAGTACTTC.

The V gene is TRBV5-1, the J gene TRBJ2-4; tentatively, D is TRBD1 (5 bases). Trimming took off 2 bases at V and 6 bases at J, with 12 bases between the two ends. The CDR3 consists of 14 residues. Germline V gives CDR1 SGHRS, CDR2 YFSETQ. The CDR3 loop reads CASSFRQGANIQYF. The CDR3 bases are TGCGCCAGCAGCTTTAGGCAGGGTGCAAACATTCAGTACTTC.

The chain carries TRBV7-2 and TRBJ2-3; maybe TRBD2 (7 bases). Germline V gene data show CDR1 as SGHTA and CDR2 as FQGNSA. The CDR3 has 16 residues. Trimming took 0 bases from V and 4 from J, leaving 14 bases between them. The CDR3 region has the DNA TGTGCCAGCAGCTTAGCGGCGGGGGCAAGGTCAGATACGCAGTATTTT. Translating gives CASSLAAGARSDTQYF.

The chain employs TRBV4-2 and TRBJ1-1, with D perhaps TRBD1 (5 bases). The CDR3 contains 14 residues. Trimming removed 4 bases at V and 4 bases at J, with 13 bases between. From germline, CDR1 is LGHNA and CDR2 YNFKEQ. In DNA, the CDR3 is TGTGCCAGCAGCCCCAGATTGGGGGGCACTGAAGCTTTCTTT. Amino acid sequence: CASSPRLGGTEAFF.

The rearrangement joins TRBV15 to TRBJ1-5; D unresolved. The CDR3 length is 15 residues. The V and J ends lost 0 bases and 6 bases respectively, with 12 bases between them. The germline gives CDR1 LNHNV, CDR2 YYDKDF (reference sequence). Written as DNA, the CDR3 is TGTGCCACCAGCAGAGATGTGCAGTCGGGTCAGCCCCAGCATTTT. Its translation is CATSRDVQSGQPQHF.

The gene calls are TRBV18 and TRBJ2-3; TRBD2 matches at 10 bases. The CDR3 has 14 amino acids. J gave up 6 bases and V 3 bases, and 3 bases lay outside the gene matches. The germline V gene has CDR1 KGHSH and CDR2 LQKENI. The CDR3 DNA is TGTGCCAGCTCACCGCCTAGCGGGGGTGATACGCAGTATTTT. It translates to CASSPPSGGDTQYF.

The chain employs TRBV30 and TRBJ2-2; D is perhaps TRBD1 (5 bases). The CDR3 is made up of 14 amino acids. Trimming removed 0 bases at V and 6 bases at J, with 11 bases between. The germline gives CDR1 GTSNPN, CDR2 SVGIG (reference sequence). CDR3 sequence: CAWSVSRASGELFF. The CDR3 bases are TGTGCCTGGAGTGTAAGCAGGGCGTCCGGGGAGCTGTTTTTT.

The V call is TRBV13, the J call TRBJ2-7; D unresolved. The length of the CDR3 is 12 residues. Germline CDR1 is PRHDT and CDR2 is FYEKMQ (reference sequence). V was trimmed by 1 base and J by 3 bases, leaving 4 bases between them. CDR3 bases: TGTGCCAGCAGCTTAGACAGCTACGAGCAGTACTTC. This encodes CASSLDSYEQYF.

This clone came up once. The chain uses TRBV5-1 and TRBJ1-1, with 7 bases identical to TRBD1. The V gene's germline CDR1 is SGHRS and CDR2 YFSETQ. V was clipped by 4 bases and J by 1 base; unmatched bases: 4. The CDR3 covers 14 residues. Here the CDR3 DNA reads TGCGCCAGCAGCGCAGGGGGATCGAACACTGAAGCTTTCTTT. It encodes CASSAGGSNTEAFF. Full variable domain (remainder filled in from reference TRBV5-1 and TRBJ1-1): KAGVTQTPRYLIKTRGQQVTLSCSPISGHRSVSWYQQTPGQGLQFLFEYFSETQRNKGNFPGRFSGRQFSNSRSEMNVSTLELGDSALYLCASSAGGSNTEAFFGQGTRLTVV.

This clone was seen just once. The genes are TRBV7-9 and TRBJ2-3, with 11 bases that match TRBD1. This CDR3 spans 15 amino acids. Germline V gene sequence: CDR1 SEHNR, CDR2 FQNEAQ (reference sequence). Unmatched junction bases numbered 3, after V lost 5 bases and J lost 2 bases. CDR3 protein: CASSGQGAVTDTQYF. CDR3 coding DNA: TGTGCCAGCAGCGGACAGGGGGCGGTCACAGATACGCAGTATTTT.

The chain recombines TRBV4-2 with TRBJ2-7; the match to TRBD1 covers 9 bases. This CDR3 region has 17 residues. CDR1 and CDR2 (germline): LGHNA, YNFKEQ. The J segment lost 4 bases and the V segment lost 4 bases, leaving 14 bases of the junction unmatched. CDR3 in amino acids: CASSRNPARTGVYEQYF. The CDR3 DNA is TGTGCCAGCAGCCGTAACCCTGCCAGGACAGGGGTATACGAGCAGTACTTC.

J is TRBJ2-2 and V is TRBV28, with D perhaps matching TRBD1 (5 bases). The V end lost 3 bases, the J end lost 3 bases, and 11 bases lay between the germline ends. CDR1 and CDR2 from the germline V gene are MDHEN and SYDVKM. The length of the CDR3 is 15 residues. CDR3 residues: CASSLRAGYTGELFF. In nucleotides, the CDR3 is TGTGCCAGCAGTTTGAGAGCAGGGTACACCGGGGAGCTGTTTTTT.

The chain is built from TRBV19 and TRBJ1-2; 7 bases align to TRBD1. Germline trimming cut 3 bases from V and 0 bases from J; bases unmatched to any gene: 13. Germline V gives CDR1 LNHDA, CDR2 SQIVND (reference sequence). This CDR3 comprises 18 residues. The CDR3 here is CASSIEPGRTGANYGYTF. The CDR3, as DNA: TGTGCCAGTAGTATTGAACCGGGTCGAACAGGGGCTAACTATGGCTACACCTTC.

The chain joins TRBV6-6 to TRBJ2-5; tentative D call: TRBD1 (5 bases). The germline V gene encodes CDR1 MNHNY and CDR2 SVGAGI (reference sequence). The CDR3 length is 12 residues. V was pared by 5 bases and J by 4 bases, with 8 bases between. DNA for the CDR3: TGTGCCAGCAGTAGGGGAAGAGAGACCCAGTACTTC. Protein: CASSRGRETQYF.

The V and J genes are TRBV5-1 and TRBJ1-3, with 8 bases fitting TRBD1. Trimming took 4 bases from V and 3 from J; bases not matched to a gene: 6. Germline CDR1 and CDR2: SGHRS and YFSETQ. The CDR3 sequence is 15 residues long. The CDR3 DNA reads TGCGCCAGCAGCCCCCAGGGGGCGCGTGGAAACACCATATATTTT. This encodes CASSPQGARGNTIYF.

This chain links TRBV5-1 with TRBJ2-5; D ambiguous. The germline V and J ends were trimmed by 0 bases and 0 bases, with 12 bases remaining between them. The length of the CDR3 is 16 residues. From germline, CDR1 is SGHRS and CDR2 YFSETQ. CDR3 DNA sequence: TGCGCCAGCAGCTTGGGCACAGTGCCTAACCAAGAGACCCAGTACTTC. Translating gives CASSLGTVPNQETQYF.

V is TRBV30 and J is TRBJ1-2; D uncertain. Germline V gene lookup returns CDR1 GTSNPN and CDR2 SVGIG (reference sequence). The CDR3 length is 15 residues. Trimming took 3 bases from V and 3 from J, leaving 17 bases between them. The CDR3 DNA sequence: TGTGCCTGGAGCCTAAAACAGAGCCGCCACTATGGCTACACCTTC. Protein product: CAWSLKQSRHYGYTF.

V gene TRBV7-2 combines with J gene TRBJ1-2; the D gene is possibly TRBD1 (5 bases). Trimming took off 6 bases at V and 5 bases at J, with 16 bases between the two ends. This CDR3 comprises 14 residues. CDR1 and CDR2 from the germline V gene are SGHTA and FQGNSA. The CDR3 sequence is CASRPGGAAYGYTF. In DNA, the CDR3 is TGTGCCAGCAGACCGGGAGGGGCAGCGTATGGCTACACCTTC.

V and J are TRBV18 and TRBJ2-7; D call uncertain. This CDR3 is 14 amino acids long. Germline CDR1 reads KGHSH; CDR2 reads LQKENI. V shed 3 bases and J shed 4 bases, with 13 bases lying between them. CDR3 in amino acids: CASSPPLGSYEQYF. The CDR3 DNA reads as TGTGCCAGCTCACCGCCGCTCGGTTCTTACGAGCAGTACTTC.

For the CDR3, the DNA is TGCAGCGTTGAAGGGGAAGGGGACAGCTCTGGAAACACCATATATTTT. Its protein is CSVEGEGDSSGNTIYF. J is TRBJ1-3 and V is TRBV29-1; 7 bases line up with TRBD1. The germline CDR1 and CDR2 sequences are SQVTM and ANQGSEA. After removal of 1 base from V and 0 bases from J, the junction contained 6 bases not matched to a gene. CDR3 length: 16 residues.

CDR3 DNA: TGTGCCAGCAGTTACGGCGGACCGGGACAGGGGGCCGGCTCGCAGTATTTT. The encoded protein is CASSYGGPGQGAGSQYF. The gene calls are TRBV6-2 or TRBV6-3 and TRBJ2-3; 12 bases align to TRBD1. CDR3 length equals 17 residues. V gave up 2 bases and J gave up 10 bases; unmatched junction bases: 13. Germline CDR1 reads MNHEY; CDR2 reads SVGEGT.

The chain carries TRBV12-3 or TRBV12-4 and TRBJ2-5; no clear D gene. V was pared by 7 bases and J by 1 base, with 10 bases between. This CDR3 is 13 amino acids long. The CDR3 sequence is CASNRGPQETQYF. CDR3 coding DNA: TGTGCCAGCAACCGCGGCCCCCAAGAGACCCAGTACTTC.

The CDR3 here is CASSPPPGLYF. CDR3 coding DNA: TGTGCCAGCAGCCCACCCCCCGGGTTGTATTTT. This sequence joins TRBV5-5 and TRBJ2-3; D not resolved. Germline loops: CDR1 SGHKS, CDR2 YYEKEE (reference sequence). V dropped 4 bases and J dropped 14 bases, with 14 bases sitting between them. The CDR3 consists of 11 residues.

V gene TRBV19 combines with J gene TRBJ1-1; D is perhaps TRBD1 (5 bases). This CDR3 is 15 amino acids long. Trimming removed 0 bases from V and 0 bases from J, with 8 bases in between. Germline assignment: CDR1 LNHDA and CDR2 SQIVND (reference sequence). The CDR3 DNA is TGTGCCAGTAGTATAGACAGGGTTTTGAACACTGAAGCTTTCTTT. Its protein is CASSIDRVLNTEAFF.

This clone was counted a single time. This rearrangement joins TRBV7-9 to TRBJ1-5; possibly TRBD1 for D (6 bases). This CDR3 is 13 amino acids long. The V and J ends lost 6 bases and 5 bases respectively, with 11 bases between them. The germline V gene has CDR1 SEHNR and CDR2 FQNEAQ (reference sequence). The CDR3 loop is CASSSQGDQPQHF. The CDR3 nucleotides read TGTGCCAGCAGTTCACAGGGAGATCAGCCCCAGCATTTT.

The chain links TRBV7-9 to TRBJ2-7; TRBD2 aligns across 11 bases. The J segment lost 0 bases and the V segment lost 3 bases, leaving 7 bases of the junction unmatched. This CDR3 contains 17 residues. Germline CDR1 is SEHNR and CDR2 is FQNEAQ (reference sequence). CDR3 in amino acids: CASSFGTSGLSSYEQYF. Written as DNA, the CDR3 is TGTGCCAGCAGCTTCGGGACTAGCGGCCTTAGCTCCTACGAGCAGTACTTC.

The rearrangement links TRBV18 to TRBJ1-6, with TRBD1 as a possible D gene (5 bases). This CDR3 contains 15 residues. V dropped 2 bases and J dropped 5 bases, with 10 bases sitting between them. From germline, CDR1 is KGHSH and CDR2 LQKENI. CDR3 in DNA: TGTGCCAGCTCACCAGATCAGGGTAATAATTCACCCCTCCACTTT. Protein: CASSPDQGNNSPLHF.